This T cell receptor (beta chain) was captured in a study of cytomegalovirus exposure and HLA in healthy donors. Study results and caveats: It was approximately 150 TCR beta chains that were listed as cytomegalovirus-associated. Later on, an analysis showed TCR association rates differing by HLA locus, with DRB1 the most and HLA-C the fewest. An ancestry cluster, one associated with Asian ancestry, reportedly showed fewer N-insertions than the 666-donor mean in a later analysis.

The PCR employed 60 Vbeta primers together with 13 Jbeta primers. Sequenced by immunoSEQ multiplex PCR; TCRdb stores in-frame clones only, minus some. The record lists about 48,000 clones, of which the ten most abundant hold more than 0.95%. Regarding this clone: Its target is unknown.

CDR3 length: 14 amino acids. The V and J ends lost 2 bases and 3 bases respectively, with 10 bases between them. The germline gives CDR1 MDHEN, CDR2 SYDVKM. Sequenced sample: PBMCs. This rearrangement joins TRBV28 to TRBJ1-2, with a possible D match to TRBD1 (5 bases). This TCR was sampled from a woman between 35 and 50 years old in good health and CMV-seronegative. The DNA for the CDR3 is TGTGCCAGCAGTTTAGTGGCGGGGCACTATGGCTACACCTTC. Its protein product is CASSLVAGHYGYTF.